This note documents a single TCR beta chain sequence. These data come from a study of blood T cell repertoires in COVID-19. Per the original methods: Researchers report that nucleated cell counts were estimated from reference gene primer amplification. Here immunoSEQ multiplex PCR was the method, and the copy in TCRdb shows in-frame clones only, minus some. The V and J calls and the clone size are those of that table, but D and trimming were determined from the DNA. Of 390,000 or so clones in the sample, 80% to 85% were seen once. This sequence was found in a woman between 50 and 59 years old who had recovered from COVID-19. The sequenced sample consisted of PBMCs or T cells enriched from blood (not recorded which).

The CDR3 DNA sequence: TGTGCCAGTAGTATCTCCACAGGGGGCACTGGGGCCAACGTCCTGACTTTC. Translating it yields CASSISTGGTGANVLTF. The chain combines TRBV19 with TRBJ2-6; 9 bases are shared with TRBD1. The trim removed 3 bases at V and 2 bases at J, leaving 5 bases unmatched. CDR1 is LNHDA, CDR2 SQIVND, per germline (reference sequence). The CDR3 spans 17 residues.